Presented here are 21 T cell receptor beta chains from one specimen sequenced in a study of regulatory T cells in long-lasting Graves disease. Time point specified: newly diagnosed GD, antithyroid drugs for less than 3 months. RNA extracted from PBMCs served as the sequencing template. Researchers made TCR beta libraries by using iRepertoire HTBI primers and running Arm-PCR on CDR3 regions. TCRdb processed the multiplex PCR reads anew with MiXCR; each CDR3 protein has one entry. Of around 330,000 distinct CDR3 sequences listed, roughly 18% were seen once; the top ten hold more than 30%. The source was peripheral blood mononuclear cells (PBMCs), collected at new diagnosis, from a patient treated with antithyroid drugs. These receptors were obtained from a female donor with Graves disease.

This clonotype was observed at least ten times. The CDR3 DNA reads TGTGCCAGCAGCTTAAATGGCGGCTCCTACGAGCAGTACTTC. It encodes CASSLNGGSYEQYF. V usage is TRBV11-2 and J usage is TRBJ2-7, with D unclear. The CDR3 has 14 residues. Trimming removed 2 bases at V and 0 bases at J, with 8 bases between. Germline lookup yields CDR1 SGHAT and CDR2 FQNNGV. Based on the CDR3 plus reference TRBV11-2 and TRBJ2-7, the full variable domain is EAGVAQSPRYKIIEKRQSVAFWCNPISGHATLYWYQQILGQGPKLLIQFQNNGVVDDSQLPKDRFSAERLKGVDSTLKIQPAKLEDSAVYLCASSLNGGSYEQYFGPGTRLTVT.

This clonotype was found many times. V is TRBV6-1 and J is TRBJ2-7, with TRBD1 matching over 8 bases. V shed 5 bases and J 3 bases; nucleotides not matched to a gene: 6. The CDR3 sequence is 14 residues long. From germline, CDR1 is MNHNS and CDR2 SASEGT. CDR3 protein: CASSPGQDIYEQYF. In nucleotides, the CDR3 is TGTGCCAGCAGTCCGGGACAGGACATCTACGAGCAGTACTTC.

The chain recombines TRBV2 with TRBJ2-7, with TRBD1 identical over 7 bases. J was trimmed by 3 bases and V by 5 bases; bases with no gene match: 7. Germline V gives CDR1 SNHLY, CDR2 FYNNEI. The CDR3 extends over 14 amino acids. The CDR3 reads CASSPTRDSYEQYF. CDR3 DNA: TGTGCCAGCAGTCCAACCCGGGACAGCTACGAGCAGTACTTC.

This clonotype was picked up many times. V is TRBV12-3 or TRBV12-4 and J is TRBJ1-4; no clear D. The germline V and J ends were trimmed by 6 bases and 5 bases, with 16 bases remaining between them. The CDR3 spans 15 residues. The CDR3 DNA is TGTGCCAGCAGCCCCAGCCGCCCTTGGAATGAAAAACTGTTTTTT. Encoded protein: CASSPSRPWNEKLFF.

This clonotype was seen at least ten times. The chain employs TRBV30 and TRBJ2-5, with no clear D. Germline V gene data show CDR1 as GTSNPN and CDR2 as SVGIG (reference sequence). The V end lost 3 bases, the J end lost 5 bases, and 7 bases lay between the germline ends. CDR3 length equals 11 residues. The CDR3 region is CAWRFRETQYF. The CDR3, as DNA: TGTGCCTGGAGATTTAGGGAGACCCAGTACTTC.

This clonotype has ten or more counts. The genes are TRBV5-1 and TRBJ2-7; 8 positions match TRBD2. V shed 4 bases and J 3 bases; nucleotides not matched to a gene: 9. The CDR3 has 15 amino acids. Germline V lookup: CDR1 SGHRS, CDR2 YFSETQ. The CDR3 DNA reads as TGCGCCAGCAGCGCCAGCGGGAGCTCCCTCTACGAGCAGTACTTC. Its protein product is CASSASGSSLYEQYF.

Many counts were recorded for this clonotype. The chain has TRBV12-3 or TRBV12-4 and TRBJ2-1; D is uncertain. The CDR3 loop spans 11 amino acids. The ends were cut back, 3 bases at V and 9 bases at J, with 6 bases in the middle. In DNA form, the CDR3 reads TGTGCCAGCAGTTTGTTGAGTGAGCAGTTCTTC. This gives the protein CASSLLSEQFF.

Notes on this clonotype: Just one base apart from a much larger clone, this may be a read error. The chain carries TRBV20-1 and TRBJ2-5; TRBD2 is a possible D gene (6 bases). CDR1 DFQATT and CDR2 SNEGSKA come from the germline V gene (reference sequence). Trimming left V 2 bases short and J 11 bases short, with 18 bases between. CDR3 size: 13 residues. The CDR3 coding sequence is TGCAGTGCTAGAAAGGTCGGGAGCAATGAGCAGTACTTC. Its protein is CSARKVGSNEQYF.

The sample holds many counts of this clonotype. The chain links TRBV5-1 to TRBJ1-1; possible D gene TRBD1, 5 bases. The germline V gene has CDR1 SGHRS and CDR2 YFSETQ. Trimming stripped 0 bases from V and 5 bases from J, with 11 bases between. The CDR3 sequence is 14 residues long. CDR3 region: CASSLEGEGTEAFF. CDR3 DNA: TGCGCCAGCAGCTTGGAAGGGGAGGGGACTGAAGCTTTCTTT.

This clonotype was detected ten times or more. CDR3 in amino acids: CASSFYPIGTDTQYF. The CDR3 DNA sequence: TGTGCCAGCAGTTTTTACCCGATCGGCACAGATACGCAGTATTTT. The chain couples TRBV28 to TRBJ2-3; no clear D gene. The CDR3 spans 15 residues. Germline V gene lookup returns CDR1 MDHEN and CDR2 SYDVKM. Trimming took off 3 bases at V and 1 base at J, with 11 bases between the two ends.

This clonotype was picked up many times. The genes are TRBV6-2 or TRBV6-3 and TRBJ2-3, with TRBD2 matching 8 bases. V lost 2 bases and J lost 3; bases outside the gene matches: 10. CDR1 MNHEY and CDR2 SVGEGT come from the germline V gene. The CDR3 has 17 amino acids. The CDR3 sequence is CASSYTSGRGKTDTQYF. CDR3 nucleotide sequence: TGTGCCAGCAGTTACACATCCGGGAGGGGGAAAACAGATACGCAGTATTTT.

This clonotype was observed many times. The chain links TRBV3-1 to TRBJ1-5; D is possibly TRBD1 (5 bases). The germline V gene has CDR1 LGHDT and CDR2 YNNKEL (reference sequence). This CDR3 has 14 amino acids. V lost 2 bases, J lost 2 bases, and 7 bases lay in between. The CDR3 loop reads CASSQRGGNQPQHF. The CDR3 DNA sequence: TGTGCCAGCAGCCAAAGGGGAGGCAATCAGCCCCAGCATTTT.

This clonotype was seen only a few times. The chain recombines TRBV6-1 with TRBJ2-7, with unresolved D. Germline V gives CDR1 MNHNS, CDR2 SASEGT. V lost 5 bases to trimming and J lost 0 bases, with 14 bases between them. The CDR3 length is 15 residues. The CDR3 region has the DNA TGTGCCAGCAGTTCCGGGTCCACGATCTCCTACGAGCAGTACTTC. Its translation: CASSSGSTISYEQYF.

This clonotype was observed many times. The chain recombines TRBV18 with TRBJ2-7, with no clear D. Germline-derived CDR1 and CDR2 are KGHSH and LQKENI. V was clipped by 0 bases and J by 6 bases, with 9 bases between them. The CDR3 is 13 residues long. The CDR3 nucleotides read TGTGCCAGCTCACCACCGGTGTTTTCCGAGCAGTACTTC. This codes for CASSPPVFSEQYF.

This clonotype was found a few times. The rearrangement links TRBV20-1 to TRBJ1-1; D gene ambiguous. The germline V gene encodes CDR1 DFQATT and CDR2 SNEGSKA (reference sequence). V was pared by 5 bases and J by 3 bases, with 13 bases between. CDR3 length: 13 amino acids. The CDR3: CSADRGKDTEAFF. CDR3 coding DNA: TGCAGTGCTGATCGCGGTAAGGACACTGAAGCTTTCTTT.

In its sample, this clonotype was seen many times. The chain has TRBV12-3 or TRBV12-4 and TRBJ2-5; D might be TRBD1 (7 bases). The CDR3 spans 16 residues. The V and J ends lost 6 bases and 4 bases respectively, with 21 bases between them. CDR3 in DNA: TGTGCCAGCAGCCCACGAGCGGGTAGGGGGCGAGAGACCCAGTACTTC. It codes for CASSPRAGRGRETQYF.

The chain carries TRBV3-1 and TRBJ1-3; possible D gene TRBD1, 6 bases. CDR1 is LGHDT and CDR2 is YNNKEL in the germline V gene (reference sequence). V was pared by 8 bases and J by 6 bases, with 17 bases between. The CDR3 is 14 residues long. CDR3 bases: TGTGCCAGCGGTAAACAGGGAGTGGAAAACACCATATATTTT. As protein: CASGKQGVENTIYF.

V is TRBV15 and J is TRBJ2-7, with TRBD2 as a possible D gene (7 bases). In germline, CDR1 is LNHNV, CDR2 YYDKDF (reference sequence). The CDR3 spans 19 residues. V was pared by 4 bases and J by 1 base, with 26 bases between. CDR3 bases: TGTGCCACCAGCACGGACAGAAGAGGGCCTAGCGGAAAGTCCTACGAGCAGTACTTC. Its protein is CATSTDRRGPSGKSYEQYF.

V is TRBV2 and J is TRBJ2-1, with D tentatively TRBD2 (6 bases). This CDR3 comprises 16 residues. The germline gives CDR1 SNHLY, CDR2 FYNNEI. The germline V and J ends were trimmed by 1 base and 8 bases, with 18 bases remaining between them. CDR3: CASSEGLGRGGDEQFF. Written as DNA, the CDR3 is TGTGCCAGCAGTGAAGGTCTGGGGCGGGGCGGAGATGAGCAGTTCTTC.

This clonotype turned up a few times. The chain has TRBV9 and TRBJ2-7; D is ambiguous. The germline gives CDR1 SGDLS, CDR2 YYNGEE. There are 15 residues in the CDR3. Trimming shortened V by 4 bases and J by 4 bases, and 18 bases separated the two germline ends. The CDR3 nucleotides are TGTGCCAGCAGCCCCAGCCCGGGCCCGATTTACGAGCAGTACTTC. Protein product: CASSPSPGPIYEQYF.

This clonotype was observed many times. The junction departs from germline at one end; a sequencing error may be responsible. The genes are TRBV5-1 and TRBJ1-5, with 8 nucleotides matching TRBD1. This CDR3 comprises 16 residues. CDR1 and CDR2 from the germline V gene are SGHRS and YFSETQ. CDR3 sequence reads: CASSSLTGEGNQPQHF. CDR3 DNA: TGTGCCAGCAGCTCGTTGACAGGGGAAGGCAATCAGCCCCAGCATTTT.